The clone carrying this TCR beta chain was picked up many times. Its antigen remains unknown. A junction boundary mismatches the germline segment, possibly from a read error. In germline, CDR1 is SSHAT, CDR2 FNYEAQ (reference sequence). This CDR3 region has 15 residues. Alpha and beta constant-region primers primed reverse transcription of about 0.5 ug RNA. Separate chain-specific third strand synthesis with multiplexing indices produced the alpha and beta libraries. The SP2 site served as the priming point for second strand synthesis. TCRdb fed the 5' RACE reads into MiXCR, producing one record per CDR3 protein. The repertoire has about 14,000 distinct CDR3 sequences, more than 10% of them found once; the top ten carry 40%. This entry is derived from a study of HIV-infected patients and healthy controls. Study-level background: CD4 counts in about 90% of the 16 patients increased modestly yet significantly but stayed below normal. Study results and caveats: The authors saw processing only sixteen HIV-infected individuals as a major limitation on generality.

Antiretroviral therapy had run roughly three months, about 14 weeks, before follow-up blood collection. No cell fractionation was done, so the repertoire covers all unsorted peripheral blood T cells. Exclusions covered tumors, febrile or AIDS-related illness, and hepatitis B or C coinfection. This chain connects TRBV7-7 to TRBJ2-1; the D is unclear. The sequenced sample was blood, obtained during antiretroviral therapy. The TCR comes from an adult with HIV infection. The donor label of this sample is uncertain. The DNA for the CDR3 is TGTGCTAGCAGCCTTGGACCCGACTCCTACAATGAGCAGTTCTTC. Its translation: CASSLGPDSYNEQFF.